These 7 T cell receptor beta chains share one sample of origin, sequenced in a study of identical twins. From the 5' RACE reads, TCRdb called clonotypes with MiXCR, one entry per CDR3 protein. The sample has hundreds of thousands of distinct CDR3 sequences, 6.1% seen once; the top ten hold about 2%. Sequenced: naive T cells sorted from blood. These receptors were obtained from a man between 18 and 35 years old in good health.

The gene calls are TRBV10-3 and TRBJ2-2; 9 bases map to TRBD1. Germline-derived CDR1 and CDR2 are ENHRY and SYGVKD. J lost 7 bases, V lost 8 bases, and 5 bases had no gene match. The CDR3 has 13 amino acids. The DNA for the CDR3 is TGTGCCATCGGGGGACAGGGCGGCGGGGAGCTGTTTTTT. Its translation is CAIGGQGGGELFF.

There are a few counts of this clonotype. The J gene is TRBJ2-2, the V gene TRBV4-1; the D gene could be TRBD1 or TRBD2 (5 bases each). The CDR3 extends over 13 amino acids. Trimming left V 9 bases short and J 1 base short, with 9 bases between. Per germline, CDR1 MGHRA and CDR2 YSYEKL. CDR3 residues: CARGGGNTGELFF. CDR3 DNA sequence: TGCGCCAGAGGTGGGGGGAACACCGGGGAGCTGTTTTTT.

This clonotype has only a few counts. The J gene is TRBJ2-2, the V gene TRBV20-1; 9 nucleotides match TRBD2. This CDR3 has 16 amino acids. V was clipped by 1 base and J by 7 bases; unmatched bases: 10. Germline CDR1 DFQATT, CDR2 SNEGSKA (reference sequence). The CDR3 DNA reads as TGCAGTGCTAGAGGGGGCGGGAGGGCCCGTGGCGGGGAGCTGTTTTTT. This codes for CSARGGGRARGGELFF.

This clonotype was picked up many times. V gene TRBV4-1 combines with J gene TRBJ2-4, with 8 bases aligning to TRBD2. Germline V CDR1 and CDR2: MGHRA, YSYEKL. With V trimmed by 5 bases and J by 3 bases, 6 bases remained unmatched. The CDR3 spans 15 residues. The CDR3 spells CASSSPTSGKNIQYF. DNA of the CDR3: TGCGCCAGCAGCTCGCCCACTAGCGGCAAAAACATTCAGTACTTC.

This clonotype has a count of ten or more. The gene calls are TRBV24-1 and TRBJ2-7, with 7 bases that match TRBD1. Trimming removed 3 bases from V and 3 bases from J; junction bases left unmatched: 7. This CDR3 region has 15 residues. Germline V lookup: CDR1 KGHDR, CDR2 SFDVKD. CDR3 DNA: TGTGCCACCAGTGATAACACAGGGGATCTCTACGAGCAGTACTTC. The encoded protein is CATSDNTGDLYEQYF.

This clonotype appeared many times. The CDR3 bases are TGTGCCAGCAGTTTTCTGGGTATCCCAGATACGCAGTATTTT. This translates into CASSFLGIPDTQYF. This rearrangement joins TRBV12-3 or TRBV12-4 to TRBJ2-3; no clear D gene. V was trimmed by 3 bases and J by 4 bases, leaving 11 bases between them. CDR3 length: 14 residues.

This clonotype was seen many times. The genes are TRBV7-9 and TRBJ2-7, with 9 positions matching TRBD1. Unmatched junction bases numbered 7, after V lost 1 base and J lost 6 bases. The CDR3 runs 15 residues. In germline, CDR1 is SEHNR, CDR2 FQNEAQ (reference sequence). Here the CDR3 DNA reads TGTGCCAGCAGCTTAGGACTGGGACAGGGAGTCGAGCAGTACGTC. Residues: CASSLGLGQGVEQYV.